The rows below give T cell receptor beta chains drawn from one sample of a study of T-cell reconstitution after alpha-beta-depleted transplantation in children. TCRdb reprocessed the PCR reads with MiXCR, giving one entry per CDR3 protein. The table has around 410,000 distinct CDR3 sequences, about 11% seen once; the top ten hold 4.5% to 6.5%. The sequencing used PBMCs from the stem cell graft donor, collected from the stem cell graft. The receptors stem from a human donor who donated a stem cell graft to a child with acute myeloid leukemia. The CDR3 runs from the conserved cysteine through the conserved F or W. The D gene is left open where the match is weak. Rows give clone size only sometimes, using once, few, many, or a class for an expanded clone.

>TRBV15|-|-|TRBJ1-1
TGTGCCACCAGCAGATCCCCACCCTCTTTCTCAGTAGCTTTCTTT
CATSRSPPSFSVAFF
>TRBV6-2/TRBV6-3|-|TRBD1|TRBJ2-7
TGTGCCAGCAGTTACCGCCTGGGGGACAGGGTGTCTTACGAGCAGTACTTC
CASSYRLGDRVSYEQYF
>TRBV20-1|-|-|TRBJ1-6
TGCAGTGCTAGGGAAGGACAGCAAAATTCACCCCTCCACTTT
CSAREGQQNSPLHF
>TRBV4-3|many|TRBD1|TRBJ1-1
TGCGCCAGCAGCCAAGGGGCAGGGGGCCCGACTTTGAACACTGAAGCTTTCTTT
CASSQGAGGPTLNTEAFF
>TRBV19|few|-|TRBJ2-7
TGTGCCAGTAGTATGGAGGCGGGATTCGGCGAGCAGTACTTC
CASSMEAGFGEQYF
>TRBV5-1|many|TRBD1|TRBJ2-5
TGCGCCAGCAGCTGGGTCGGGACAGGGGAAGAGACCCAGTACTTC
CASSWVGTGEETQYF
>TRBV10-2|few|-|TRBJ2-7
TGCGCCAGCAGTGAGTCGGGCTACGAGCAGTACTTC
CASSESGYEQYF
>TRBV7-2|few|TRBD1|TRBJ1-2
TGTGCCAGCAGCTGGGACAGGATCAACTATGGCTACACCTTC
CASSWDRINYGYTF
>TRBV12-3/TRBV12-4|-|-|TRBJ2-4
TGTGCCAGCAGTCTTCTGCGCCGAAACATTCAGTACTTC
CASSLLRRNIQYF
>TRBV5-1|-|TRBD2|TRBJ2-1
TGCGCCAGCAGCTTGTATTCCGGGATAGTAGCGGGCAATGAGCAGTTCTTC
CASSLYSGIVAGNEQFF
>TRBV6-5|few|TRBD1|TRBJ1-6
TGTGCCAGCAGGGCAGGGGGATCACCCCTCCACTTT
CASRAGGSPLHF
>TRBV29-1|many|TRBD1|TRBJ2-7
TGCAGCGTTCCGGGACAGGGCTACGAGCAGTACTTC
CSVPGQGYEQYF
>TRBV7-2|many|TRBD2|TRBJ2-5
TGTGCCAGCAGCCATAGCGGGAGATACCAAGAGACCCAGTACTTC
CASSHSGRYQETQYF
>TRBV12-3/TRBV12-4|-|-|TRBJ2-1
TGTGCCAGCAGTTCTAGCGGAGGGGGCCATGAGCAGTTCTTC
CASSSSGGGHEQFF
>TRBV5-1|many|-|TRBJ2-5
TGCGCCAGCAGCTTTAGGGGACGGCAAGAGACCCAGTACTTC
CASSFRGRQETQYF
>TRBV2|few|-|TRBJ2-5
TGTGCCAGCAGTGAAAGCTTACAGAAAGAGACCCAGTACTTC
CASSESLQKETQYF